The source of this T cell receptor beta chain is a study of a mutant IDH1 vaccine in newly diagnosed glioma. Study findings and constraints: Pseudoprogression seemingly bore no relation to changes in top peripheral T cell clonotypes.

With 0 bases removed from V and 1 base from J, the gap between germline ends came to 12 bases. This CDR3 region has 16 residues. The germline V gene encodes CDR1 MNHNY and CDR2 SVGAGI (reference sequence). On this clone: As yet, its antigen is unknown.

Data came from immunoSEQ multiplex PCR; TCRdb stores just in-frame clones and leaves some out. The sample has some 35,000 clones, roughly 70% seen once. Time point reported: week 47, end of study. Vaccinated patients received 300 ug of mutant IDH1 20-mer peptide per dose, with topical imiquimod. Material: PBMCs, obtained from a glioma patient whose treatment included an IDH1 peptide vaccine. The chain uses TRBV6-6 and TRBJ2-5; D remains unclear. This TCR derives from a man aged 35-49 years with glioma. CDR3: CASSYSLRKTQETQYF. In nucleotides, the CDR3 is TGTGCCAGCAGTTACTCGTTGCGTAAAACCCAAGAGACCCAGTACTTC.